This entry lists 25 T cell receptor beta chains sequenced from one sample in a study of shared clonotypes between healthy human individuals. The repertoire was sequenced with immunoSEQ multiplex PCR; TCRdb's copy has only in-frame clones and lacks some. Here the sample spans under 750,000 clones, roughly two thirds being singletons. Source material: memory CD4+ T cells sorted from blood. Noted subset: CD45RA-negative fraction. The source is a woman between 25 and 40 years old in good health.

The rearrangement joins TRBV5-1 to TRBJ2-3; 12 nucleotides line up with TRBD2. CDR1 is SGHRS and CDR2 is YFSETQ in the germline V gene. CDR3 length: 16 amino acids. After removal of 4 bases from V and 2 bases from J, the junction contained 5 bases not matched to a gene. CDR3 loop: CASSTWTSGATDTQYF. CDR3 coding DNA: TGCGCCAGCAGCACATGGACTAGCGGGGCCACAGATACGCAGTATTTT. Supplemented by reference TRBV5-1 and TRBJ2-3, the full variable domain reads KAGVTQTPRYLIKTRGQQVTLSCSPISGHRSVSWYQQTPGQGLQFLFEYFSETQRNKGNFPGRFSGRQFSNSRSEMNVSTLELGDSALYLCASSTWTSGATDTQYFGPGTRLTVL.

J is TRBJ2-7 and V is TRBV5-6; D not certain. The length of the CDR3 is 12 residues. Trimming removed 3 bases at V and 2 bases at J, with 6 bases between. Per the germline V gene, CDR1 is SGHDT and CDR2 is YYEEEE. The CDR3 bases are TGTGCCAGCAGCTCATATCCCTACGAGCAGTACTTC. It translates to CASSSYPYEQYF.

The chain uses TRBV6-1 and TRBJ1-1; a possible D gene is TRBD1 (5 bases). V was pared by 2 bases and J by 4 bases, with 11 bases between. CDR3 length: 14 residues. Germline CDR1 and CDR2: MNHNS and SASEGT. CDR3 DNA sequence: TGTGCCAGCAGTGAAATCGGGAGGGGCACTGAAGCTTTCTTT. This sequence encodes CASSEIGRGTEAFF.

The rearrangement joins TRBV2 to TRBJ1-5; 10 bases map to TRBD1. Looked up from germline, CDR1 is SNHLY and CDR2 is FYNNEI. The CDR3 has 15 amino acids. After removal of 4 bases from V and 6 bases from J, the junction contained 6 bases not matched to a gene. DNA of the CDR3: TGTGCCAGCAGTGGACAGGGGGCGCAAGGTCAGCCCCAGCATTTT. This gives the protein CASSGQGAQGQPQHF.

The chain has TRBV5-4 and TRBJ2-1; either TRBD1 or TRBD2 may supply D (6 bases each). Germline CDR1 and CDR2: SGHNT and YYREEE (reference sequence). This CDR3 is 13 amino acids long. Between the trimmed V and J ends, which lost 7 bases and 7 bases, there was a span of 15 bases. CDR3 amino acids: CASCQGGQNEQFF. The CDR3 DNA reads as TGTGCCAGCTGCCAAGGGGGGCAAAATGAGCAGTTCTTC.

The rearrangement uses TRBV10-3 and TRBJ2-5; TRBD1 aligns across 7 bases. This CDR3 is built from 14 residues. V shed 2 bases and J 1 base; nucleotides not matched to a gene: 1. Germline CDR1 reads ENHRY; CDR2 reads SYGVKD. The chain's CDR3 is CAISERDSQETQYF. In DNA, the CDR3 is TGTGCCATCAGTGAGCGGGACAGCCAAGAGACCCAGTACTTC.

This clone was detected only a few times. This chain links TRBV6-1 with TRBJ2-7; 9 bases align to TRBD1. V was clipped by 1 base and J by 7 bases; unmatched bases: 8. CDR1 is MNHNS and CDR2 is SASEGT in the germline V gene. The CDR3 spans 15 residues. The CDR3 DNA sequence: TGTGCCAGCAGTGAAGGGACAGGGGTTTCAGTGGAGCAGTACTTC. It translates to CASSEGTGVSVEQYF.

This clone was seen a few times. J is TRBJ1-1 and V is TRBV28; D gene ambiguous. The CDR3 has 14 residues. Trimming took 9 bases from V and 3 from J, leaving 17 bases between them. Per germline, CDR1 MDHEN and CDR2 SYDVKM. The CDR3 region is CASRIGVSDTEAFF. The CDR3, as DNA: TGTGCCAGTCGCATCGGGGTGTCGGACACTGAAGCTTTCTTT. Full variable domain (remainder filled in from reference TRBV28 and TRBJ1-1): DVKVTQSSRYLVKRTGEKVFLECVQDMDHENMFWYRQDPGLGLRLIYFSYDVKMKEKGDIPEGYSVSREKKERFSLILESASTNQTSMYLCASRIGVSDTEAFFGQGTRLTVV.

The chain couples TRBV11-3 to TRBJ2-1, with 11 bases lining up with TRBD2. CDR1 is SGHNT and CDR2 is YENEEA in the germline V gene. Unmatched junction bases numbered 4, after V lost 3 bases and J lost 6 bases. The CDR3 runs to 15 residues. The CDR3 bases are TGTGCCAGCAGCTTCCGACTAGCGGGATTCAATGAGCAGTTCTTC. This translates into CASSFRLAGFNEQFF.

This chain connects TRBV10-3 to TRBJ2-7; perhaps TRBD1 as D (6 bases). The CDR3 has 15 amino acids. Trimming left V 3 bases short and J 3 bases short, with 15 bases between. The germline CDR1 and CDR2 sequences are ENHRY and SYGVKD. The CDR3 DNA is TGTGCCATCAGTGACGCAACGGGACATGGCTACGAGCAGTACTTC. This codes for CAISDATGHGYEQYF.

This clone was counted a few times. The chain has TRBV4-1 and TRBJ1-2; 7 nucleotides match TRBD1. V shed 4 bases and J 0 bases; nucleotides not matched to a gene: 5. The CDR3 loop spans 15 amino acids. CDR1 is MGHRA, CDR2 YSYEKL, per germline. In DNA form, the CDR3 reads TGCGCCAGCAGCCGCGGACAGGACCCTAACTATGGCTACACCTTC. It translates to CASSRGQDPNYGYTF.

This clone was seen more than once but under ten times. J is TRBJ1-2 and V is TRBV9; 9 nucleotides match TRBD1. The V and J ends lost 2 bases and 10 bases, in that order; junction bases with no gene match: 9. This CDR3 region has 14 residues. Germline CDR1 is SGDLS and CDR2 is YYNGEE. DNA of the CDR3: TGTGCCAGCAGCGTCCTTTCGGGACAGGGTTCCTACACCTTC. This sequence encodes CASSVLSGQGSYTF.

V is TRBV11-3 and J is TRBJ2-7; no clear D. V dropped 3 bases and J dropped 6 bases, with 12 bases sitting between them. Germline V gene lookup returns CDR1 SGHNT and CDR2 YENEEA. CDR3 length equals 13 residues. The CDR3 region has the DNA TGTGCCAGCAGCTTTGGGTTGTTGGGCGAGCAGTACTTC. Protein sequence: CASSFGLLGEQYF.

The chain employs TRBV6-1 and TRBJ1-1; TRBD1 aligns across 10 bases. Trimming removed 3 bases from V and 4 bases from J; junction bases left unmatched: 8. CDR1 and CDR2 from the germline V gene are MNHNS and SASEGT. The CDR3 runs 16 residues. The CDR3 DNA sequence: TGTGCCAGCAGTGATCGGACAGGGGGAAAGGGCACTGAAGCTTTCTTT. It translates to CASSDRTGGKGTEAFF.

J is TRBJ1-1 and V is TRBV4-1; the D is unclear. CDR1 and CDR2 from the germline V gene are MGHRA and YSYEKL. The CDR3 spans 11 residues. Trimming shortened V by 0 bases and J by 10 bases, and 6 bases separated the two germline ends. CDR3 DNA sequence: TGCGCCAGCAGCCAAGAGAAAAGAGCTTTCTTT. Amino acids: CASSQEKRAFF.

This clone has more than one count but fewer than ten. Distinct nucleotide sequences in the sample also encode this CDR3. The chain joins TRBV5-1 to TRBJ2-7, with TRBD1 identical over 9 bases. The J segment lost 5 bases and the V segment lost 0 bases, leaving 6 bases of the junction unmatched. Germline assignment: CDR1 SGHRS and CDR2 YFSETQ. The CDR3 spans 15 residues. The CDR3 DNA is TGCGCCAGCAGCTTGGGGGACAGGGATAGGAACGAGCAGTACTTC. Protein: CASSLGDRDRNEQYF.

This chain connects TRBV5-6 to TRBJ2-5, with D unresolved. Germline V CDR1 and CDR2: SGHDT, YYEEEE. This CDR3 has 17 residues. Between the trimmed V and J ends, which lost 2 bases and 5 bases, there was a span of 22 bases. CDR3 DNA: TGTGCCAGCAGCTTAAGAGTAAAAGGTGTGAGGTTGGAGACCCAGTACTTC. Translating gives CASSLRVKGVRLETQYF.

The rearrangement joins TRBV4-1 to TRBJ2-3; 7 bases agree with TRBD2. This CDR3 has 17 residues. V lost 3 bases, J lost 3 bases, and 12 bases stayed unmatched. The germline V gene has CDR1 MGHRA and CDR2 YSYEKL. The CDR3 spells CASSHILRTRITDTQYF. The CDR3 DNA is TGCGCCAGCAGCCATATCCTGCGGACTAGGATTACAGATACGCAGTATTTT.

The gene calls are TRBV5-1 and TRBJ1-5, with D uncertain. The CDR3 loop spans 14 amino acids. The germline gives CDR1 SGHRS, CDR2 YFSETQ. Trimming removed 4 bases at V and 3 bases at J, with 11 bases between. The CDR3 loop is CASSLGVPNQPQHF. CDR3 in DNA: TGCGCCAGCAGCCTGGGAGTCCCCAATCAGCCCCAGCATTTT.

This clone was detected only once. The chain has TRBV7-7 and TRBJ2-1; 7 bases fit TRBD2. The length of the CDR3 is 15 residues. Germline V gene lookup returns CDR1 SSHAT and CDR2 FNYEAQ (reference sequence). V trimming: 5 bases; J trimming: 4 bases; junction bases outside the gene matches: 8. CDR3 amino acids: CASSTRLAEYNEQFF. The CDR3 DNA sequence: TGTGCCAGCAGCACTCGGCTAGCGGAGTACAATGAGCAGTTCTTC.

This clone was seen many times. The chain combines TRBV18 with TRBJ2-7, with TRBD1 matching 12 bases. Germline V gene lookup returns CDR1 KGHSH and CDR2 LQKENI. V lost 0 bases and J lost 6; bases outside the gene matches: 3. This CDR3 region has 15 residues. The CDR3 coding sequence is TGTGCCAGCTCACCACCTGGGACAGGGGGCCCCGAGCAGTACTTC. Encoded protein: CASSPPGTGGPEQYF.

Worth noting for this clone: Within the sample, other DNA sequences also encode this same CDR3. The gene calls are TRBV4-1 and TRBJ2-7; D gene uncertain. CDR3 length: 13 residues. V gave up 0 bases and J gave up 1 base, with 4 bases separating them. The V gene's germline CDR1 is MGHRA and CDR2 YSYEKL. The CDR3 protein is CASSQEYSYEQYF. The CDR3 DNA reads TGCGCCAGCAGCCAAGAGTATTCCTACGAGCAGTACTTC.

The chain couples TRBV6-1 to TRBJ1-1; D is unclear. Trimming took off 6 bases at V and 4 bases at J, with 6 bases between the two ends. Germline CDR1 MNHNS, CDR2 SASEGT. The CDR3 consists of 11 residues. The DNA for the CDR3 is TGTGCCAGCAGGGGAGCCACTGAAGCTTTCTTT. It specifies CASRGATEAFF.

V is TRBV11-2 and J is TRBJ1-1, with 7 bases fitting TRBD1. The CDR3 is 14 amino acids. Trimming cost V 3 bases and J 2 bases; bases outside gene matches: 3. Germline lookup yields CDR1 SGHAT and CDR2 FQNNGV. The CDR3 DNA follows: TGTGCCAGCAGCTTCGGGACAGCCAACACTGAAGCTTTCTTT. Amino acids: CASSFGTANTEAFF. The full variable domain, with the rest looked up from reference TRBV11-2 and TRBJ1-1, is EAGVAQSPRYKIIEKRQSVAFWCNPISGHATLYWYQQILGQGPKLLIQFQNNGVVDDSQLPKDRFSAERLKGVDSTLKIQPAKLEDSAVYLCASSFGTANTEAFFGQGTRLTVV.

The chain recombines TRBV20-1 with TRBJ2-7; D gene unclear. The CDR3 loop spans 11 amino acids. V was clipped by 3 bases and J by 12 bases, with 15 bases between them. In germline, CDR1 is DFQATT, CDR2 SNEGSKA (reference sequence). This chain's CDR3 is CSASYDWRSYF. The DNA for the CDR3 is TGCAGTGCTAGTTATGATTGGCGTTCGTACTTC.